Included here is one T cell receptor (beta chain) sequence, with context. Antigen specificity is unknown. The sample carries other DNA sequences with the same CDR3. This entry belongs to a study of shared clonotypes between healthy human individuals. Whole-study results and caveats: Memory subsets generally showed lower estimated richness than naive subsets. In having few donors, the study represented limited genetic and exposure-history diversity. Non-shared clonotypes were found to have lower generation probabilities than the clonotypes that were shared by all four of the sorted-subset donors.

The CDR3 has 10 residues. Looked up from germline, CDR1 is LNHDA and CDR2 is SQIVND (reference sequence). V lost 8 bases to trimming and J lost 2 bases, with 3 bases between them. Replicate PCRs for sorted subsets used approximately 220 ng DNA; this equaled 30,000 to 35,000 T cell genomes. Assay used: immunoSEQ multiplex PCR; TCRdb lists only in-frame clones, some missing. Found here are roughly 2,500,000 clones, over 85% of them singletons; the top ten hold approximately 0.37%. The specimen sequenced was naive CD4+ T cells from PBMCs. Indicated subset: CD45RA+ positively selected. The origin of this receptor is a man between 18 and 35 years old in good health. Some clones in this sample may be carry-over from other donors' samples. This chain uses TRBV19 with TRBJ1-2, with no clear D. The CDR3 region has the DNA TGTGCCAGTTCCAACTATGGCTACACCTTC. This sequence encodes CASSNYGYTF.